The T cell receptor (beta chain) under discussion was sequenced for a study of T cells in Graves' hyperthyroidism and ophthalmopathy (dated by TCRdb to the late 2010s). For context, the study as a whole: Peripheral blood samples were taken at initial diagnosis, before any treatment was given. TCR V-J signatures able to tell the groups apart were searched for in a discovery cohort of about a hundred patients, of whom roughly 42 had Graves' ophthalmopathy and around 56 had stable Graves' hyperthyroidism. An independent validation cohort of around 19 hyperthyroidism patients and 17 patients who later progressed to ophthalmopathy tested prospective prediction of ophthalmopathy. The 100 discovery patients were divided at random into training and test sets in a 7:3 ratio. The study also compared thyroid tissue and blood T-cell repertoires from several Graves' hyperthyroidism patients. After sampling, hyperthyroidism patients received methimazole starting at 30 mg daily, and ophthalmopathy patients received high-dose intravenous methylprednisolone. The paper reports TCR Vbeta CDR3 sequencing of roughly 140 peripheral blood samples: 40 or so ophthalmopathy, fewer than 80 hyperthyroidism and approximately 17 progressor patients.

TCR beta CDR3 regions were amplified from RNA transcripts. The TCR CDR3 was subjected to a first round of RT-PCR using the HTBI primer set and the Qiagen OneStep RT-PCR kit. A second multiplex PCR round built the libraries, followed by size selection and purification. Libraries were sequenced paired-end with 100 bp reads on an Illumina HiSeq2000. As for how the authors treated the data: SOAPnuke was used to process the raw data, with reads discarded if the reads contained adapters or uncalled bases, had a mean Phred below 15, or lacked an exact constant-primer or identifier match. High-quality paired reads were merged using COPE v1.2.5, and each unique nucleotide sequence was defined as a clonotype. MiTCR v1.1 was used to align clonotypes to the IMGT TRBV, TRBD and TRBJ reference segments. The analysis was restricted to V-J combinations with a frequency above 0.0001, which together covered over 99% of the repertoires. The TCS score was defined as F50 (clonal expansion) divided by E x V (chaos), with BLOSUM62-based TCRdist calculated between CDR3 peptides within each V-J. Welch's t-statistics and random forest reduced around 520 V-J features to about 12, which were used in a naive Bayes classifier (R e1071). The raw public data were reprocessed by TCRdb itself: fastp quality trimming at Q25, MiXCR clonotype calling, in-frame beta chains only. Each entry is one CDR3 protein sequence, shown with its most common DNA and genes. TCRdb's processing, not the authors' own work, is the source of the V and J calls. Within this sample are around 430,000 distinct CDR3 sequences, with just under 15% of them counted one time only. Approximately 30% of the sample lies in the top ten.

With respect to this clonotype: No antigen is known for it. The input lacks base qualities; no much larger clone sits a single base away.

Stable Graves' hyperthyroidism was defined as the absence of progression to ophthalmopathy over 18 months of follow-up. Hyperthyroidism patients were aged 18 to 65 years and newly diagnosed, with disease duration of less than 2 months. The study excluded patients with uncontrolled infections, other autoimmune diseases, pregnancy or lactation. Clinical symptoms, serum thyroxine and TRAb, thyroid ultrasound, and orbital computed tomography formed the basis for the diagnoses. PBMCs were separated from roughly 10 ml of fresh peripheral blood using Ficoll-Paque density gradient centrifugation. Total RNA was extracted using Trizol reagent, and RNA quality was assessed on an Agilent 2100 Bioanalyzer. CDR1 and CDR2 were assigned from the germline V gene (reference sequence) as DFQATT and SNEGSKA. The germline ends are 10 bases apart after V is trimmed by 1 base and J by 6 bases. Including cysteine and phenylalanine, the CDR3 has 13 amino acids. Solely the CDR3 DNA is kept, with 39 bases framed from the first base.

The paper's findings and limits, for the study overall: In validation, the model predicted progression to ophthalmopathy a median of approximately 6.6 months before onset, with about 64% sensitivity and nearly 75% specificity. Sample size was not statistically predetermined, and investigators were not blinded to group allocation. A 13 V-J signature model separated ophthalmopathy from stable hyperthyroidism, with approximately 87% sensitivity and around 84% specificity in cross-validation and 80%/75% in testing. Most expanded thyroid clonotypes (frequency above 0.001) were also detected in blood, a finding suggesting that blood repertoires may reflect thyroid immune responses.

The chain links TRBV20-1 with TRBJ2-4, and perhaps TRBD2 as D gene, on 5 matching bases. The clonotype was recovered from a woman aged 25 to 39 with Graves' hyperthyroidism. Sequencing was performed on blood. The nucleotide sequence reads as follows: TGCAGTGCTAGAGGGGAGTACAGAAACATTCAGTACTTC. This codes for CSARGEYRNIQYF.